Presented here are 29 T cell receptor beta chains from one specimen sequenced in a study of tumor-infiltrating lymphocytes in oesophageal squamous cell carcinoma. TCRdb itself ran the PCR reads through MiXCR, one entry per CDR3 protein. The sample comprises approximately 10,000 distinct CDR3 sequences, around half of which are singletons, and approximately 26% rests with the top ten. Sequencing input: esophageal tumor tissue. The receptors derive from a male donor with esophageal squamous cell carcinoma.

The chain carries TRBV7-2 and TRBJ2-5, with 9 bases lining up with TRBD2. The DNA end favors TRBJ2-1, so the J call may be wrong. In germline, CDR1 is SGHTA, CDR2 FQGNSA. The CDR3 sequence is 15 residues long. This CDR3 is CASSPAPSGMGEQFF. In nucleotides, the CDR3 is TGTGCCAGCAGCCCAGCCCCTAGCGGGATGGGTGAGCAGTTCTTC.

CDR3 protein: CASSYSPTSYEQYF. As DNA, the CDR3 is TGTGCCAGCAGTTACTCCCCGACTTCCTACGAGCAGTACTTC. The chain is built from TRBV6-8 and TRBJ2-7; D uncertain. Germline assignment: CDR1 MNHGY and CDR2 SAAAGT. The CDR3 is made up of 14 amino acids. V was shortened by 0 bases and J by 1 base, with 7 bases between the two germline ends.

Concerning this clonotype itself: The junction differs from germline at one of its ends, possibly a read error. For the CDR3, the DNA is TGTGCCAGCACCCGATCAAGGACCTACGAGCAGTTCTTT. It codes for CASTRSRTYEQFF. This chain connects TRBV7-2 to TRBJ2-7; D is ambiguous. The CDR3 covers 13 residues. Germline CDR1 is SGHTA and CDR2 is FQGNSA.

The J gene is TRBJ2-5, the V gene TRBV7-8; 13 positions agree with TRBD2. CDR3 size: 16 residues. Germline assignment: CDR1 SGHVS and CDR2 FQNEAQ. V was clipped by 4 bases and J by 5 bases; unmatched bases: 7. CDR3 sequence reads: CASSSPGLAGRETQYF. For the CDR3, the DNA is TGTGCCAGCAGCTCGCCGGGACTAGCGGGGAGGGAGACCCAGTACTTC.

CDR3 in amino acids: CASSYGSNNEQFF. CDR3 bases: TGTGCCAGCAGTTACGGCTCTAACAATGAGCAGTTCTTC. The V and J genes are TRBV6-2 or TRBV6-3 and TRBJ2-7; no reliable D call. The J call is in doubt because the DNA end fits TRBJ2-1 better. There are 13 residues in the CDR3. CDR1 is MNHEY, CDR2 SVGEGT, per germline.

This chain joins TRBV12-3 or TRBV12-4 and TRBJ2-1; 9 positions agree with TRBD2. The better agreement between TRBJ2-7 and the DNA end casts doubt on the J call. This CDR3 region has 14 residues. CDR3 residues: CASSPETSGYEQYF. The DNA of the CDR3 is TGTGCCAGCAGCCCCGAGACTAGCGGCTACGAGCAGTACTTC.

This clonotype has ten or more counts. This sequence joins TRBV27 and TRBJ2-7; TRBD2 matches at 8 bases. V was clipped by 0 bases and J by 2 bases; unmatched bases: 12. The CDR3 is made up of 18 amino acids. Germline loops: CDR1 MNHEY, CDR2 SMNVEV (reference sequence). DNA of the CDR3: TGTGCCAGCAGTTTATCCCTCCCTTTAGCGGGATTTACCTACGAGCAGTACTTC. Translating it yields CASSLSLPLAGFTYEQYF.

The chain is built from TRBV28 and TRBJ2-1; 7 nucleotides match TRBD2. The J call may be faulty, since TRBJ2-3 better matches the DNA end. The length of the CDR3 is 16 residues. Germline lookup yields CDR1 MDHEN and CDR2 SYDVKM. CDR3 loop: CASSFLREGLGDTQYF. The CDR3, as DNA: TGTGCCAGCAGTTTCTTGAGGGAGGGCCTCGGGGATACGCAGTATTTT.

This sequence joins TRBV13 and TRBJ1-2; 10 bases match TRBD1. This CDR3 has 15 residues. Losses at the gene ends were 6 bases for V and 5 bases for J; bases not matched to a gene: 9. CDR1 PRHDT and CDR2 FYEKMQ come from the germline V gene (reference sequence). Written as DNA, the CDR3 is TGTGCCAGCAGGGCAAGAGGACAGGGGGAATATGGCTACACCTTC. Encoded protein: CASRARGQGEYGYTF.

This clonotype has at least ten counts. CDR3 coding DNA: TGTGCCAGCTCTGGGACAGGGGTGGGTTTCGAGCAGTACTTC. Encoded protein: CASSGTGVGFEQYF. V is TRBV6-1 and J is TRBJ2-7; 10 bases map to TRBD1. This CDR3 comprises 14 residues. The germline gives CDR1 MNHNS, CDR2 SASEGT. Unmatched junction bases numbered 10, after V lost 8 bases and J lost 6 bases.

Sample share makes this clonotype medium-sized (0.01 to 0.1%). The chain carries TRBV7-2 and TRBJ2-1; 8 positions match TRBD1. Germline V gene lookup returns CDR1 SGHTA and CDR2 FQGNSA. The CDR3 totals 15 residues. V shed 2 bases, J shed 5 bases, and the junction held 5 bases outside the gene matches. The CDR3 sequence is CASSLRTGKHNEQFF. The CDR3 coding sequence is TGTGCCAGCAGCTTAAGGACAGGGAAGCACAATGAGCAGTTCTTC.

The chain employs TRBV7-9 and TRBJ2-4; the match to TRBD1 covers 7 bases. The tail of the sequence fits TRBJ1-2 better, so the J call may be wrong. Germline values: CDR1 SEHNR, CDR2 FQNEAQ (reference sequence). This CDR3 is 14 amino acids long. CDR3 coding DNA: TGTGCCAGCATAGGGGACAGCGACTACTATGGCTACACCTTC. Protein product: CASIGDSDYYGYTF.

To note about this clonotype: Since the CDR3 does not end with the conserved phenylalanine or tryptophan, this likely comes from a read error. Here the CDR3 DNA reads TGTGCCAGCAGCTTAGCTAGCGGGAGTTACGAGCAGTACTTG. This sequence encodes CASSLASGSYEQYL. The chain recombines TRBV7-6 with TRBJ2-1; 9 bases agree with TRBD2. Matching the DNA end better, TRBJ2-7 makes the J call doubtful. From germline, CDR1 is SGHVS and CDR2 FNYEAQ. The CDR3 has 14 residues.

The sample holds a few counts of this clonotype. The V and J genes are TRBV11-2 and TRBJ2-1; D may match TRBD1 or TRBD2 (5 bases each). Per the germline V gene, CDR1 is SGHAT and CDR2 is FQNNGV. The CDR3 extends over 15 amino acids. V was clipped by 2 bases and J by 3 bases, with 11 bases between them. The CDR3 is CASSLSRGDYNEQFF. CDR3 in DNA: TGTGCCAGCAGCTTAAGCCGGGGCGACTACAATGAGCAGTTCTTC.

A remark on this clonotype: This is likely a read error, given that the CDR3 carries no conserved phenylalanine or tryptophan at its end. The DNA is left out, because the CDR3 cannot be placed on it with certainty; the CDR3 is given as TCRdb lists it. The chain combines TRBV7-6 with TRBJ2-1; TRBD1 is taken as the D call from the table, unchecked against the DNA. The CDR3 extends over 18 residues, inclusive of both ends. Germline CDR1 SGHVS, CDR2 FNYEAQ. The CDR3 loop reads CASSSWTVSSYNEQFFGS.

This clonotype turned up a few times. The chain combines TRBV6-6 with TRBJ2-1, with unresolved D. The J call may not be correct, given that the DNA end is closer to TRBJ2-7. The CDR3 runs to 14 residues. CDR1 is MNHNY, CDR2 SVGAGI, per germline (reference sequence). This chain's CDR3 is CASSYSKIPFEQYF. Written as DNA, the CDR3 is TGTGCCAGCAGTTACTCGAAAATCCCTTTTGAGCAGTACTTC.

The chain uses TRBV5-1 and TRBJ2-5; 7 bases map to TRBD2. The J call is doubtful: the DNA matches TRBJ2-7 better. CDR3 length: 14 residues. CDR1 and CDR2 (germline): SGHRS, YFSETQ. The CDR3 is CASSLELAYYEQYF. CDR3 bases: TGCGCCAGCAGCTTGGAACTAGCGTACTACGAGCAGTACTTC.

This clonotype was counted at least ten times. The chain recombines TRBV18 with TRBJ1-1; D gene uncertain. This CDR3 has 13 residues. In germline, CDR1 is KGHSH, CDR2 LQKENI. Trimming pared 0 bases from V and 4 bases from J, leaving 6 bases between. CDR3: CASSPPHSTEAFF. The CDR3 nucleotides read TGTGCCAGCTCACCACCGCACAGCACTGAAGCTTTCTTT.

The chain combines TRBV2 with TRBJ2-5, with 11 nucleotides matching TRBD2. The J call may be faulty, since TRBJ2-7 better matches the DNA end. This CDR3 has 15 amino acids. CDR1 is SNHLY, CDR2 FYNNEI, per germline. For the CDR3, the DNA is TGTGCCAGCAGGCCGACTAGCGGGGCGTCCTACGAGCAGTACTTC. Residues: CASRPTSGASYEQYF.

Concerning this clonotype: Lacking the conserved final phenylalanine or tryptophan, this CDR3 likely reflects a read error. Because the CDR3's place on the DNA is in doubt, the DNA is left out and the CDR3 is given as listed by TCRdb. The chain joins TRBV7-2 to TRBJ2-1; TRBD1, the table's D call, was not compared with the DNA. Germline loops: CDR1 SGHTA, CDR2 FQGNSA. Including both end residues, the CDR3 is 14 amino acids long. CDR3 sequence: CASSLGTHEQYFGA.

The V gene is TRBV6-1, the J gene TRBJ1-1; TRBD1 aligns across 9 bases. V lost 2 bases, J lost 3 bases, and 13 bases stayed unmatched. This CDR3 is built from 18 residues. Germline CDR1 is MNHNS and CDR2 is SASEGT. The CDR3 bases are TGTGCCAGCAGTGAAAGGGGCCCCGGGACAGGGATGTACACTGAAGCTTTCTTT. Translating gives CASSERGPGTGMYTEAFF.

The chain employs TRBV7-4 and TRBJ2-1, with 12 positions matching TRBD2. The germline V gene has CDR1 SGHVT and CDR2 SQSDAQ. With V trimmed by 0 bases and J by 8 bases, 5 bases remained unmatched. This CDR3 is 16 amino acids long. DNA of the CDR3: TGTGCCAGCAGCTTAGCTCTAGCGGGAGGGTTAGATGAGCAGTTCTTC. Residues: CASSLALAGGLDEQFF.

This clonotype is judged medium-sized. The chain links TRBV12-5 to TRBJ2-1; D perhaps matches TRBD2 (5 bases). Deletions cut 1 base from V and 0 bases from J, with 13 bases between. CDR3 length equals 17 residues. Germline assignment: CDR1 LGHNT and CDR2 FRNRAP. In nucleotides, the CDR3 is TGTGCTAGTGGTTTGGCACCCCCGGGGTACTCCTACAATGAGCAGTTCTTC. This gives the protein CASGLAPPGYSYNEQFF.

In this sample, this clonotype turned up a few times. This chain connects TRBV7-2 to TRBJ2-5, with a weak D call TRBD2 (6 bases). The end of the DNA aligns better with TRBJ2-1, so the J call may be wrong. This CDR3 is 12 amino acids long. From germline, CDR1 is SGHTA and CDR2 FQGNSA. The CDR3 coding sequence is TGTGCCAGCAGAGACGGGACTCGAGAGCAGTTCTTC. Translating it yields CASRDGTREQFF.

The V and J genes are TRBV5-8 and TRBJ2-3; D possibly corresponds to TRBD1 (5 bases). The J call could be wrong; TRBJ2-5 is a better fit for the DNA end. The CDR3 runs 14 residues. Germline CDR1 SGHTS, CDR2 YDEGEE. CDR3 coding DNA: TGTGCCAGCAGCTTGCGACAGATACAAGAGACCCAGTACTTC. Its protein is CASSLRQIQETQYF.

The V and J genes are TRBV7-2 and TRBJ2-3; 7 bases map to TRBD2. Germline loops: CDR1 SGHTA, CDR2 FQGNSA. With 1 base clipped from V and 2 bases from J, the junction kept 9 bases outside the gene matches. The CDR3 runs to 17 residues. CDR3 sequence (DNA): TGTGCCAGCAGCTTAGGGGAAGGCGGGAGCCTCACAGATACGCAGTATTTT. This codes for CASSLGEGGSLTDTQYF.

The V call is TRBV7-3, the J call TRBJ2-5; no clear D. The V end was cut by 5 bases, the J end by 11 bases, with 27 bases between. CDR1 and CDR2 from the germline V gene are SGHTA and FQGTGA. CDR3 length: 16 amino acids. DNA of the CDR3: TGTGCCAGCAGCCTTGGGGTGTCGGCCGACACAGATACGCAGTACTTC. Protein: CASSLGVSADTDTQYF. Full variable domain (rest looked up from reference TRBV7-3 and TRBJ2-5): GAGVSQTPSNKVTEKGKYVELRCDPISGHTALYWYRQSLGQGPEFLIYFQGTGAADDSGLPNDRFFAVRPEGSVSTLKIQRTERGDSAVYLCASSLGVSADTDTQYFGPGTRLLVL.

This clonotype was picked up many times. The CDR3 DNA reads TGTGCCAGCAGTACAGGGGGAGGCTATGGCTACACCTTC. Translated, it gives CASSTGGGYGYTF. V is TRBV6-1 and J is TRBJ1-2, with 8 bases aligning to TRBD1. This CDR3 contains 13 residues. CDR1 is MNHNS, CDR2 SASEGT, per germline. V shed 5 bases, J shed 4 bases, and the junction held 3 bases outside the gene matches.

In this sample, this clonotype turned up many times. The V and J genes are TRBV3-1 and TRBJ2-2; D is unclear. The CDR3 extends over 14 amino acids. The ends were cut back, 1 base at V and 5 bases at J, with 8 bases in the middle. CDR1 and CDR2 from the germline V gene are LGHDT and YNNKEL (reference sequence). CDR3 loop: CASSQGGGTGELFF. DNA of the CDR3: TGTGCCAGCAGCCAAGGAGGTGGGACCGGGGAGCTGTTTTTT. The variable domain in full, completed from reference TRBV3-1 and TRBJ2-2, reads DTAVSQTPKYLVTQMGNDKSIKCEQNLGHDTMYWYKQDSKKFLKIMFSYNNKELIINETVPNRFSPKSPDKAHLNLHINSLELGDSAVYFCASSQGGGTGELFFGEGSRLTVL.